This T cell receptor beta chain was obtained from a study of cytomegalovirus exposure and HLA in healthy donors. Study results and caveats: TCR beta chains numbering some 160 were designated cytomegalovirus-associated. Published work reported that the classifier diagnosed cytomegalovirus status with high specificity and sensitivity. Looking again later, the authors saw that most CMV-associated TCR beta chains seemed HLA-restricted.

Remarks on this clone: The antigen is unknown.

The junction had 18 bases not matched to a gene; V was cut back by 5 bases and J by 2 bases. This CDR3 spans 20 amino acids. Germline V gene data show CDR1 as SGHTA and CDR2 as FQGTGA. Healthy donors of bone marrow made up the group. PCR involved 60 Vbeta and 13 Jbeta primers. The table came from immunoSEQ multiplex PCR; TCRdb's copy has only in-frame clones and leaves some out. The specimen's table records over 100,000 clones. The genes are TRBV7-3 and TRBJ2-3; TRBD2 matches at 11 bases. Sequencing was performed on PBMCs. This clonotype was obtained from a man aged 35 to 55 in good health and CMV-seropositive. CDR3: CASSAPLTSLAGVVTDTQYF. CDR3 DNA: TGTGCCAGCAGCGCCCCTCTAACCTCACTAGCGGGAGTTGTCACAGATACGCAGTATTTT. Together with reference TRBV7-3 and TRBJ2-3, the CDR3 gives the full variable domain: GAGVSQTPSNKVTEKGKYVELRCDPISGHTALYWYRQSLGQGPEFLIYFQGTGAADDSGLPNDRFFAVRPEGSVSTLKIQRTERGDSAVYLCASSAPLTSLAGVVTDTQYFGPGTRLTVL.